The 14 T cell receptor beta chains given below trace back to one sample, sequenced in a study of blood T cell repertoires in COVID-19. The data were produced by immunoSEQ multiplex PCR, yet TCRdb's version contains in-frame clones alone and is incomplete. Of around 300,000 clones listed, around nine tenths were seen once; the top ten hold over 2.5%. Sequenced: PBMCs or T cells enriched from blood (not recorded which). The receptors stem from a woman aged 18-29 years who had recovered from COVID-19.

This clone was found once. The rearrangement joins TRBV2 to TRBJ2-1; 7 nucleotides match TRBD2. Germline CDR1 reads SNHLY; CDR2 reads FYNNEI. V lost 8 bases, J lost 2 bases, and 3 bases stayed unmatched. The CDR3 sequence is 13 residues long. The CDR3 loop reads CASGREPYNEQFF. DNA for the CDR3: TGTGCCAGCGGGAGGGAGCCCTACAATGAGCAGTTCTTC.

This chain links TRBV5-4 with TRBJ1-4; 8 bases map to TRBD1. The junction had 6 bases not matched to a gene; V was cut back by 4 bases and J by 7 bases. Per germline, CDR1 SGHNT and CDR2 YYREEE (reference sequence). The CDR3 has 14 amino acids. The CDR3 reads CASSPDRVTEKLFF. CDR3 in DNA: TGTGCCAGCAGCCCGGACAGGGTGACTGAAAAACTGTTTTTT. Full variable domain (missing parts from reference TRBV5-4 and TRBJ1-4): ETGVTQSPTHLIKTRGQQVTLRCSSQSGHNTVSWYQQALGQGPQFIFQYYREEENGRGNFPPRFSGLQFPNYSSELNVNALELDDSALYLCASSPDRVTEKLFFGSGTQLSVL.

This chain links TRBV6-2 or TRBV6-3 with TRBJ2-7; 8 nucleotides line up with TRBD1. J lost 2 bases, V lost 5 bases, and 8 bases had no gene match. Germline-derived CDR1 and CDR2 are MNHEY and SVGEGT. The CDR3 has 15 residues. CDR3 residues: CASSTDRVFTYEQYF. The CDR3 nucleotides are TGTGCCAGCAGTACGGACAGGGTATTTACCTACGAGCAGTACTTC.

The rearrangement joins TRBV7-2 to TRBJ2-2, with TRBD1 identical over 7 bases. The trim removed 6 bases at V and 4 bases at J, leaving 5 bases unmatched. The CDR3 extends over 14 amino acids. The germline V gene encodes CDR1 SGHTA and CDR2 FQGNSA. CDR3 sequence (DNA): TGTGCCAGCAGGAGGGGGCGTAGCACCGGGGAGCTGTTTTTT. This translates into CASRRGRSTGELFF.

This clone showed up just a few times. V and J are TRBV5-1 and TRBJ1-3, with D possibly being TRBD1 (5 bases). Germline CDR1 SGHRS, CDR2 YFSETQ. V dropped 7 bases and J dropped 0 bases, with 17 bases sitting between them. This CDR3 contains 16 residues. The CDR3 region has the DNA TGCGCCAGCGCCCCTCCTGGGGGGAACTCTGGAAACACCATATATTTT. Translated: CASAPPGGNSGNTIYF. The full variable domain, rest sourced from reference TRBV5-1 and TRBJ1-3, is KAGVTQTPRYLIKTRGQQVTLSCSPISGHRSVSWYQQTPGQGLQFLFEYFSETQRNKGNFPGRFSGRQFSNSRSEMNVSTLELGDSALYLCASAPPGGNSGNTIYFGEGSWLTVV.

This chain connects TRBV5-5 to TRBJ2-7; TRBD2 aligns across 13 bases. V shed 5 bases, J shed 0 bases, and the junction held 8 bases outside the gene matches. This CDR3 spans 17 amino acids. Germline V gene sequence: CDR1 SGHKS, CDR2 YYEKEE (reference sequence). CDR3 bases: TGTGCCAGCAGTCCTCAGGGACTAGCGGGGTTCTCCTACGAGCAGTACTTC. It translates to CASSPQGLAGFSYEQYF.

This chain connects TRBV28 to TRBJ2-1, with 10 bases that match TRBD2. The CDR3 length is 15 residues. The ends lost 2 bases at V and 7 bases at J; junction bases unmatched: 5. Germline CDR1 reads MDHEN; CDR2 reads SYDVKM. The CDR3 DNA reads TGTGCCAGCAGTTTAGAGCGGGAGGGCCGGAATGAGCAGTTCTTC. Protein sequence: CASSLEREGRNEQFF. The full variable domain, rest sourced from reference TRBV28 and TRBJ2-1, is DVKVTQSSRYLVKRTGEKVFLECVQDMDHENMFWYRQDPGLGLRLIYFSYDVKMKEKGDIPEGYSVSREKKERFSLILESASTNQTSMYLCASSLEREGRNEQFFGPGTRLTVL.

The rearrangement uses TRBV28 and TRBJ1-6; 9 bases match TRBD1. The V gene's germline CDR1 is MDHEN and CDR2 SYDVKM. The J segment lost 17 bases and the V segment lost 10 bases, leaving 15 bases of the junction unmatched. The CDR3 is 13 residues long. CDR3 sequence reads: CAIRGQGRVDVHF. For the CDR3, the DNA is TGTGCCATCAGAGGACAGGGGCGGGTTGACGTCCACTTT.

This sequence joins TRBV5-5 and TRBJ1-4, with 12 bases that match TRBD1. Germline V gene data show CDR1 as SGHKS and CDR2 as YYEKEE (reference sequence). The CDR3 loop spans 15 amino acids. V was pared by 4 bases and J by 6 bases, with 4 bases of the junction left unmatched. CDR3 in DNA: TGTGCCAGCAGCCCGGGACAGGGGGCGGATGAAAAACTGTTTTTT. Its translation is CASSPGQGADEKLFF.

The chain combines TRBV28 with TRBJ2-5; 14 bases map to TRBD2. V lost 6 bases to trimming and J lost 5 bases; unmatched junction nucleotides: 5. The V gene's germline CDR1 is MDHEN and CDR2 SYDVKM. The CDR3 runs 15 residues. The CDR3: CASSQGLAGAETQYF. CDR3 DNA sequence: TGTGCCAGCAGCCAGGGACTAGCGGGAGCGGAGACCCAGTACTTC.

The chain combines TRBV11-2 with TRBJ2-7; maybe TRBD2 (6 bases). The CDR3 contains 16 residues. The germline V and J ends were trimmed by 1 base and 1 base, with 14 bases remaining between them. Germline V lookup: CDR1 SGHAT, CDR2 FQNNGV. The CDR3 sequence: CASSLGPWAGSYEQYF. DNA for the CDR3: TGTGCCAGCAGCTTAGGGCCCTGGGCGGGATCCTACGAGCAGTACTTC. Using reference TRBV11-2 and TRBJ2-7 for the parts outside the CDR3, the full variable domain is EAGVAQSPRYKIIEKRQSVAFWCNPISGHATLYWYQQILGQGPKLLIQFQNNGVVDDSQLPKDRFSAERLKGVDSTLKIQPAKLEDSAVYLCASSLGPWAGSYEQYFGPGTRLTVT.

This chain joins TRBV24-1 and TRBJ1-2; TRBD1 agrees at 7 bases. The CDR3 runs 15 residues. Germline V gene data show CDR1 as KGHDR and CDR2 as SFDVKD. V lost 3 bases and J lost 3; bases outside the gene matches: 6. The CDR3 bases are TGTGCCACCAGTGATCCCGGGACAGAGCACTATGGCTACACCTTC. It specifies CATSDPGTEHYGYTF.

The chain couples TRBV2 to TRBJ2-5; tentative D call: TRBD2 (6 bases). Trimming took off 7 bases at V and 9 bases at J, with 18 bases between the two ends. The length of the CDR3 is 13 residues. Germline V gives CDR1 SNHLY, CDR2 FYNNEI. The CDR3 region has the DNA TGTGCCAGCACGGGACTGACCTCGGGGGCCCAGTACTTC. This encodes CASTGLTSGAQYF.

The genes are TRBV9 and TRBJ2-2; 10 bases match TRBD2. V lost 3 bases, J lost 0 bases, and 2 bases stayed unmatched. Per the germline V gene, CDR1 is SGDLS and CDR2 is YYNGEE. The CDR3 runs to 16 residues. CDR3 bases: TGTGCCAGCAGCGGCGGACTAGCGGCGAACACCGGGGAGCTGTTTTTT. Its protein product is CASSGGLAANTGELFF. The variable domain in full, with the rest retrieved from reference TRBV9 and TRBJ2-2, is DSGVTQTPKHLITATGQRVTLRCSPRSGDLSVYWYQQSLDQGLQFLIQYYNGEERAKGNILERFSAQQFPDLHSELNLSSLELGDSALYFCASSGGLAANTGELFFGEGSRLTVL.